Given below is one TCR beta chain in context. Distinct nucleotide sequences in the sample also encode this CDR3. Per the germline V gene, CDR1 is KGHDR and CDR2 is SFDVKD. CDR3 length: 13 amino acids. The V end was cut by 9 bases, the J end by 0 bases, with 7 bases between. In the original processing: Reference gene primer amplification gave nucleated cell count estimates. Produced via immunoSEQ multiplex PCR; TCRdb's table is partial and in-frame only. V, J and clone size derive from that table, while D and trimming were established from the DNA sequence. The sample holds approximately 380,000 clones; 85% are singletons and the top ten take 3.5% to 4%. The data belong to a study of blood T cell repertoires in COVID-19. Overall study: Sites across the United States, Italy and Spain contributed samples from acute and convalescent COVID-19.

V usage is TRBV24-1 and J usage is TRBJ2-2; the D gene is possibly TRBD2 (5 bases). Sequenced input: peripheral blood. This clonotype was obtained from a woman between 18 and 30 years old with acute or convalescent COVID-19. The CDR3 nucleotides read TGTGCCACCGCGGGTACGAACACCGGGGAGCTGTTTTTT. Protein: CATAGTNTGELFF.